The clone carrying this T cell receptor (beta chain) has at least ten counts. As yet, its antigen is unknown. This entry comes from a study of neurological immune-mediated disorders. Study-level points and caveats: Subjects shared no identical expanded-clone CDR3 amino acid sequences, suggesting private TCR-beta repertoires in all groups. The greatest TCR clonal expansion appeared in HTLV-1-associated myelopathy and the smallest, falling below healthy controls, in multiple sclerosis.

cDNA was made by 5'RACE with 10-nucleotide random UMIs. Sequencing of 15-18 subjects in each run yielded over 180 million TCR-beta sequences. One entry per CDR3 protein, called by TCRdb with MiXCR from the 5' RACE reads. The top ten clones hold around 4.5% of a sample with some 87,000 distinct CDR3 sequences, about 13% of them seen once. Trimming cost V 1 base and J 0 bases, with 22 bases left between them. The CDR3 has 20 residues. The germline gives CDR1 SGHVS, CDR2 FQNEAQ. Time point given: longitudinal time-point 2. The sequenced material came from PBMCs. This clonotype originated in a female donor with HTLV-1-associated myelopathy (HAM/TSP). The gene calls are TRBV7-8 and TRBJ2-1; possibly TRBD2 for D (7 bases). Here the CDR3 DNA reads TGTGCCAGCAGCTTAGTTAATATGTTCGGAGGGGGGGTCTCCTACAATGAGCAGTTCTTC. Amino acid sequence: CASSLVNMFGGGVSYNEQFF.